This TCR beta chain emerged from a study of blood T cell repertoires in COVID-19. Background on the study: T cells, B-cell-depleted T cells, or PBMCs provided the cDNA or gDNA that served as material.

CDR1 and CDR2 from the germline V gene are GTSNPN and SVGIG (reference sequence). This CDR3 region has 14 residues. J lost 8 bases, V lost 2 bases, and 6 bases had no gene match. Authors' analysis steps: For nucleated cells, counts were estimated from reference gene primer amplification. Assay: immunoSEQ multiplex PCR; the TCRdb copy retains only in-frame clones and omits some. From that table come the V and J calls and clone size; the DNA was used to work out D and trimming. Here the sample spans fewer than 650,000 clones, approximately 88% being singletons. During active infection, Seattle patients enrolled and were then monitored through disease.

The sequenced sample consisted of peripheral blood. The source of this sequence is a woman aged 45-65 years with COVID-19, enrolled during active disease. The rearrangement links TRBV30 to TRBJ1-4, with TRBD1 matching 9 bases. CDR3 sequence: CAWSYGQGREKLFF. The DNA for the CDR3 is TGTGCCTGGAGTTATGGACAGGGGAGGGAAAAACTGTTTTTT.